The 22 T cell receptor beta chains listed next were all sequenced from one sample in a study of blood T cell repertoires in COVID-19 (dated by TCRdb to 2020 to 2021). Library creation used the immunoSEQ multiplex PCR assay. TCRdb took this table from immuneACCESS and kept in-frame rearrangements with V and J called. Such tables lack part of the clones; where checked against another copy, unresolved V genes explain under half of the gap, and the rest is unexplained. This sample holds more than 200,000 clones; roughly 80% were observed only once. Clones ranked in the top ten supply 8.5% to 12% of the sample. Specimen: peripheral blood. All receptors come from a woman at least 80 years old with acute or convalescent COVID-19.

This chain connects TRBV16 to TRBJ2-2, with TRBD1 as a possible D gene (6 bases). CDR1 is KGHSY, CDR2 FQNENV, per germline. Trimming stripped 1 base from V and 0 bases from J, with 12 bases between. The CDR3 consists of 17 residues. CDR3 sequence: CASSQYTGFANTGELFF. In nucleotides, the CDR3 is TGTGCCAGCAGCCAATATACAGGGTTCGCGAACACCGGGGAGCTGTTTTTT.

The genes are TRBV11-3 and TRBJ2-2; perhaps TRBD2 as D (6 bases). Germline V gives CDR1 SGHNT, CDR2 YENEEA. The germline V and J ends were trimmed by 7 bases and 8 bases, with 20 bases remaining between them. The CDR3 totals 15 residues. The CDR3 DNA follows: TGTGCCAGCATCCTCGCGGCGGGGCCGGGAGGGGAGCTGTTTTTT. Translation gives CASILAAGPGGELFF.

The chain uses TRBV30 and TRBJ1-2; TRBD1 agrees at 9 bases. V lost 4 bases to trimming and J lost 8 bases; unmatched junction nucleotides: 8. Germline CDR1 GTSNPN, CDR2 SVGIG (reference sequence). The CDR3 extends over 13 amino acids. The CDR3 protein is CAWTQPDRGGYTF. In nucleotides, the CDR3 is TGTGCCTGGACCCAACCGGACAGGGGCGGCTACACCTTC.

The chain carries TRBV7-2 and TRBJ1-3, with a possible D match to TRBD1 (5 bases). The CDR3 sequence is 15 residues long. Trimming took off 4 bases at V and 2 bases at J, with 12 bases between the two ends. Germline assignment: CDR1 SGHTA and CDR2 FQGNSA. CDR3: CASSSPAGAGNTIYF. CDR3 DNA: TGTGCCAGCAGCTCCCCGGCGGGGGCTGGAAACACCATATATTTT.

V usage is TRBV7-6 and J usage is TRBJ2-1; 14 positions agree with TRBD2. After removal of 1 base from V and 9 bases from J, the junction contained 5 bases not matched to a gene. The CDR3 totals 16 residues. Germline assignment: CDR1 SGHVS and CDR2 FNYEAQ. DNA for the CDR3: TGTGCCAGCAGCTTAGGACTAGCGGGGGGGCCTGGTGAGCAGTTCTTC. Translating it yields CASSLGLAGGPGEQFF.

In its sample, this clone was seen a few times. The chain links TRBV11-3 to TRBJ2-7; 8 positions match TRBD1. Germline V CDR1 and CDR2: SGHNT, YENEEA. Unmatched junction bases numbered 5, after V lost 1 base and J lost 3 bases. CDR3 length equals 15 residues. This CDR3 is CASSLGSGQVYEQYF. Written as DNA, the CDR3 is TGTGCCAGCAGCTTAGGTTCGGGACAGGTCTACGAGCAGTACTTC.

This chain connects TRBV9 to TRBJ1-5; unclear D gene. This CDR3 spans 15 amino acids. Germline V gene data show CDR1 as SGDLS and CDR2 as YYNGEE. With 4 bases removed from V and 8 bases from J, the gap between germline ends came to 19 bases. CDR3 protein: CASSPTGGSYEPQHF. CDR3 sequence (DNA): TGTGCCAGCAGCCCGACGGGAGGGAGTTACGAGCCCCAGCATTTT.

J is TRBJ2-5 and V is TRBV29-1, with D perhaps matching TRBD2 (6 bases). Between the trimmed V and J ends, which lost 5 bases and 4 bases, there was a span of 11 bases. The CDR3 has 12 residues. Germline loops: CDR1 SQVTM, CDR2 ANQGSEA. The CDR3 DNA follows: TGCAGCGTTCTAAGCGGGCTAGAGACCCAGTACTTC. This sequence encodes CSVLSGLETQYF.

This chain joins TRBV10-1 and TRBJ1-2, with 7 nucleotides matching TRBD1. The V gene end was trimmed by 5 bases and the J gene end by 8 bases; junction bases not matched to a gene: 8. The CDR3 is 13 residues long. The germline V gene has CDR1 WNHNN and CDR2 SYGVQD (reference sequence). The CDR3 DNA follows: TGCGCCAGCAGTCAAGACAGGGTGGAGGGCTACACCTTC. This sequence encodes CASSQDRVEGYTF.

The chain employs TRBV5-5 and TRBJ1-4, with 7 bases matching TRBD1. Germline V gene data show CDR1 as SGHKS and CDR2 as YYEKEE (reference sequence). The CDR3 sequence is 14 residues long. The V segment lost 2 bases and the J segment 3 bases; nucleotides outside the gene matches: 1. For the CDR3, the DNA is TGTGCCAGCAGCTTTCAGGGGGCTAATGAAAAACTGTTTTTT. It codes for CASSFQGANEKLFF.

This chain connects TRBV6-6 to TRBJ1-2; D gene uncertain. Germline assignment: CDR1 MNHNY and CDR2 SVGAGI (reference sequence). The CDR3 is made up of 14 amino acids. V dropped 1 base and J dropped 3 bases, with 9 bases sitting between them. Here the CDR3 reads CASSYFPEDYGYTF. CDR3 DNA sequence: TGTGCCAGCAGTTACTTTCCAGAAGACTATGGCTACACCTTC.

V usage is TRBV19 and J usage is TRBJ2-1, with TRBD2 identical over 9 bases. V lost 3 bases to trimming and J lost 9 bases; unmatched junction nucleotides: 3. Germline lookup yields CDR1 LNHDA and CDR2 SQIVND (reference sequence). This CDR3 comprises 13 residues. CDR3 nucleotides: TGTGCCAGTAGTATGGGCGGGAGGGGTGAGCAGTTCTTC. It codes for CASSMGGRGEQFF.

The V call is TRBV3-1 (or the pseudogene TRBV3-2), the J call TRBJ2-7, with D possibly TRBD1 on 5 matching bases. The CDR3 loop spans 15 amino acids. Between the trimmed V and J ends, which lost 0 bases and 1 base, there was a span of 10 bases. Germline loops: CDR1 LGHDT, CDR2 YNNKEL (reference sequence). CDR3 sequence: CASSQEGVPSYEQYF. The CDR3 DNA follows: TGTGCCAGCAGCCAAGAAGGGGTACCTTCCTACGAGCAGTACTTC.

The V gene is TRBV23-1, the J gene TRBJ1-2, with a weak D call TRBD1 (5 bases). TRBV23-1 is classed as an ORF, of uncertain function. V lost 0 bases and J lost 6, with 14 bases in between. The CDR3 extends over 15 amino acids. The CDR3 coding sequence is TGCGCCAGCAGTCAATCTAGCCAGGGTAGTGATGGCTACACCTTC. It translates to CASSQSSQGSDGYTF.

The chain is built from TRBV2 and TRBJ1-5; D is perhaps TRBD1 (6 bases). The germline V gene has CDR1 SNHLY and CDR2 FYNNEI. V gave up 8 bases and J gave up 2 bases, with 16 bases separating them. The CDR3 consists of 15 residues. CDR3 nucleotides: TGTGCCAGCCAGGGGCAGGGGAGTGGCAATCAGCCCCAGCATTTT. Encoded protein: CASQGQGSGNQPQHF. Looking up the rest from reference TRBV2 and TRBJ1-5 gives the full variable domain: EPEVTQTPSHQVTQMGQEVILRCVPISNHLYFYWYRQILGQKVEFLVSFYNNEISEKSEIFDDQFSVERPDGSNFTLKIRSTKLEDSAMYFCASQGQGSGNQPQHFGDGTRLSIL.

This clone is a singleton in its sample. J is TRBJ1-1 and V is TRBV29-1; 8 positions match TRBD1. The CDR3 is 12 residues long. Germline V CDR1 and CDR2: SQVTM, ANQGSEA. V shed 6 bases and J 4 bases; nucleotides not matched to a gene: 4. CDR3 in amino acids: CSVSGGGTEAFF. CDR3 DNA sequence: TGCAGCGTCTCAGGGGGCGGCACTGAAGCTTTCTTT.

The rearrangement joins TRBV11-3 to TRBJ2-1; tentative D call: TRBD1 (6 bases). Germline-derived CDR1 and CDR2 are SGHNT and YENEEA. V was trimmed by 3 bases and J by 4 bases, leaving 13 bases between them. This CDR3 has 15 amino acids. CDR3 sequence reads: CASSLGGQTYNEQFF. The CDR3 nucleotides read TGTGCCAGCAGCTTGGGTGGACAGACTTACAATGAGCAGTTCTTC.

V gene TRBV28 combines with J gene TRBJ1-3, with a tentative D call TRBD1 (5 bases). Trimming took 5 bases from V and 2 from J, leaving 10 bases between them. CDR3 length: 14 amino acids. The V gene's germline CDR1 is MDHEN and CDR2 SYDVKM. CDR3 in DNA: TGTGCCAGCAGTAATACAGGCCCTGGAAACACCATATATTTT. It specifies CASSNTGPGNTIYF.

The chain has TRBV19 and TRBJ2-2; tentatively, D is TRBD1 (5 bases). The ends were cut back, 0 bases at V and 3 bases at J, with 14 bases in the middle. Per the germline V gene, CDR1 is LNHDA and CDR2 is SQIVND (reference sequence). The CDR3 totals 17 residues. The CDR3 spells CASSIDPGRVDTGELFF. CDR3 coding DNA: TGTGCCAGTAGTATAGATCCTGGCAGGGTGGACACCGGGGAGCTGTTTTTT.

This rearrangement joins TRBV30 to TRBJ2-7, with a possible D match to TRBD2 (5 bases). This CDR3 has 12 amino acids. Germline V CDR1 and CDR2: GTSNPN, SVGIG (reference sequence). V dropped 2 bases and J dropped 7 bases, with 12 bases sitting between them. The CDR3, as DNA: TGTGCCTGGAGTCGGGTGGAGGTGGAGCAGTACTTC. Encoded protein: CAWSRVEVEQYF.

This rearrangement joins TRBV28 to TRBJ2-7, with 10 positions matching TRBD2. CDR1 and CDR2 (germline): MDHEN, SYDVKM. CDR3 length equals 15 residues. Trimming cost V 3 bases and J 3 bases; bases outside gene matches: 5. The CDR3 protein is CASSFGTSAYYEQYF. The CDR3 DNA reads as TGTGCCAGCAGTTTTGGGACTAGCGCATACTACGAGCAGTACTTC.

The chain couples TRBV14 to TRBJ1-3, with D hard to call. Germline V CDR1 and CDR2: SGHDN, FVKESK. CDR3 length: 15 residues. V lost 2 bases, J lost 0 bases, and 8 bases lay in between. CDR3 residues: CASSQPFYSGNTIYF. CDR3 coding DNA: TGTGCCAGCAGCCAACCGTTCTACTCTGGAAACACCATATATTTT. Filled out from reference TRBV14 and TRBJ1-3, the complete variable domain reads EAGVTQFPSHSVIEKGQTVTLRCDPISGHDNLYWYRRVMGKEIKFLLHFVKESKQDESGMPNNRFLAERTGGTYSTLKVQPAELEDSGVYFCASSQPFYSGNTIYFGEGSWLTVV.